These T cell receptor beta chains were read from a single sample in a study of CD8 T cells in ankylosing spondylitis. TCRdb reanalysed the 5' RACE reads using MiXCR and keeps one entry per CDR3 protein. The sample lists around 210,000 distinct CDR3 sequences; approximately 8.4% were seen once. The sequencing sample was made of blood, either unsorted or a sorted T cell fraction (not recorded which). The receptors stem from a female donor with ankylosing spondylitis or in good health (not recorded which). Each CDR3 is given with its conserved first and last residue. A D gene is named only where the DNA matches it firmly. Rows give clone size only sometimes, using once, few, many, or a class for an expanded clone.

clone_size,d_call,v_call,j_call,cdr3_nt,cdr3_aa
many,-,TRBV6-2/TRBV6-3,TRBJ2-7,TGTGCCAGCAGCCCCAGCGGCGAGCAGTACTTC,CASSPSGEQYF
many,TRBD2,TRBV6-1,TRBJ2-3,TGTGCCAGCACGGAGCGGGAGGCAGATACGCAGTATTTT,CASTEREADTQYF
many,-,TRBV12-3/TRBV12-4,TRBJ1-5,TGTGCCAGCAGTTTAGCCGATCAGCCCCAGCATTTT,CASSLADQPQHF
many,-,TRBV29-1,TRBJ2-3,TGCAGCGTTCTCCCAGTAGCATTTAACACAGATACGCAGTATTTT,CSVLPVAFNTDTQYF
many,TRBD1,TRBV24-1,TRBJ2-1,TGTGCCACCAGTGATTCCCGGGACAGGTCACGAAATGAGCAGTTCTTC,CATSDSRDRSRNEQFF
many,-,TRBV12-3/TRBV12-4,TRBJ2-7,TGTGCCAGCAGCGTCGGGGCTTACGAGCAGTACTTC,CASSVGAYEQYF
many,-,TRBV7-3,TRBJ1-1,TGTGCCAGCAGCGTAACCCCTTTTGGGCAGGACGAAGCTTTCTTT,CASSVTPFGQDEAFF
-,-,TRBV20-1,TRBJ2-3,TGCTGTGCTAGAGCCGGCGGTTGGTGGGAGCGGACAGATACGCAGTATTTT,CCARAGGWWERTDTQYF
few,TRBD2,TRBV20-1,TRBJ2-7,TGCAGTGCCAGCAAAGCGGGAGGGTACGAGCAGTACTTC,CSASKAGGYEQYF
-,-,TRBV30,TRBJ1-1,TGTGCCTGGAGTGTTGGGGGTGAAGCTTTCTTT,CAWSVGGEAFF
-,-,TRBV28,TRBJ2-2,TGTGCCAGCAGTCCCAGTTGGGGATGGGGCACCGGGGAGCTGTTTTTT,CASSPSWGWGTGELFF
few,TRBD1,TRBV7-2,TRBJ2-4,TGTGCCACAGGGACAGGGGTTAACATTCAGTACTTC,CATGTGVNIQYF
many,-,TRBV6-2/TRBV6-3,TRBJ2-2,TGTGCCAGCAGTTACTCAACGACAACCGGGGAGCTGTTTTTT,CASSYSTTTGELFF
-,-,TRBV6-2/TRBV6-3,TRBJ2-2,TGTGCCGGCAGTAAACGGGACTTCGCGAACACCGGGGAGCTGTTTTTT,CAGSKRDFANTGELFF
many,-,TRBV30,TRBJ2-1,TGTGCCTGGAGGATCCCCTACAATGAGCAGTTCTTC,CAWRIPYNEQFF
many,-,TRBV7-6,TRBJ2-6,TGTGCCAGCAGCGAAGAGCCCTCTGGGGCCAACGTCCTGACTTTC,CASSEEPSGANVLTF
many,TRBD2,TRBV20-1,TRBJ2-7,TGCAGTGCTACTAATCGACTAGCGGGAGAAGATGAGCAGTACTTC,CSATNRLAGEDEQYF
many,TRBD1,TRBV27,TRBJ1-2,TGTGCCAGCAGTTCACAGGGGGATAACTATGGCTACACCTTC,CASSSQGDNYGYTF
-,-,TRBV20-1,TRBJ2-7,TGCAGTGCTAGAAGATCTAGCGTAGGGATCTACGAGCAGTACTTC,CSARRSSVGIYEQYF
many,-,TRBV18,TRBJ2-5,TGTGCCAGCTCACCACCGCAAAAAGAGACCCAGTACTTC,CASSPPQKETQYF
many,-,TRBV5-1,TRBJ2-7,TGCGCCAGCAGCTTGGTCGGGGGCTGGACCTACGAGCAGTACTTC,CASSLVGGWTYEQYF
many,-,TRBV4-3,TRBJ2-1,TGCGCCAGCAGCCAAGGGGGTAAATTCAATGAGCAGTTCTTC,CASSQGGKFNEQFF
many,-,TRBV4-1,TRBJ2-7,TGCGCCAGCAGCCAAGGGTTCGGGTACGAGCAGTACTTC,CASSQGFGYEQYF
many,-,TRBV6-5,TRBJ2-5,TGTGCCAGCAGTTACGGAGCTAGCAGGGAGACCCAGTACTTC,CASSYGASRETQYF
many,TRBD2,TRBV24-1,TRBJ2-2,TGTGCCACCAGTGAGACCGGGACTAGTGGCACCGGGGAGCTGTTTTTT,CATSETGTSGTGELFF
many,-,TRBV29-1,TRBJ1-3,TGCAGCGTTTCCACGACTCGAGGGGGAAACACCATATATTTT,CSVSTTRGGNTIYF
-,TRBD2,TRBV6-4,TRBJ2-1,TGTGCCAGCAGTGACTCGGGCGGGAGCAATGAGCAGTTCTTC,CASSDSGGSNEQFF
many,TRBD2,TRBV11-2,TRBJ2-7,TGTGCCAGCAGCCCGGGACTACCCTACGAGCAGTACTTC,CASSPGLPYEQYF
once,-,TRBV7-3,TRBJ2-3,TGTGCCAGCAGCTTAATCGCGGGGTCTAGCACAGATACGCAGTATTTT,CASSLIAGSSTDTQYF
many,-,TRBV4-2,TRBJ2-5,TGTGCCAGCAGCCAAGATCGGGTGGAAGAGACCCAGTACTTC,CASSQDRVEETQYF
many,-,TRBV20-1,TRBJ1-6,TGCAGTGCTAGACAGGGATCCATCACACCCCTCCACTTT,CSARQGSITPLHF
many,TRBD2,TRBV20-1,TRBJ2-1,TGCAGTGCCAGTAGACTAGCGGGGGCCTCCTACAATGAGCAGTTCTTC,CSASRLAGASYNEQFF
many,-,TRBV12-3/TRBV12-4,TRBJ2-7,TGTGCCAGCAGTGCCTCAGGGGCCTACGAGCAGTACTTC,CASSASGAYEQYF
many,TRBD2,TRBV7-8,TRBJ2-6,TGTGCCAACAGCTTATTGCTAGCGGGGTTGTCTGGGGCCAACGTCCTGACTTTC,CANSLLLAGLSGANVLTF
many,-,TRBV7-9,TRBJ2-7,TGTGCCAGCAGCTTAGAGAGGGGCACCCTCTACGAGCAGTACTTC,CASSLERGTLYEQYF
many,TRBD2,TRBV5-6,TRBJ2-3,TGTGCCAGCAGCTTCAGCGGGAGGGTTCTCACAGATACGCAGTATTTT,CASSFSGRVLTDTQYF
many,-,TRBV3-1,TRBJ2-7,TGTGCCAGCAGCCCTGAATTACTCGGGGACGAGCAGTACTTC,CASSPELLGDEQYF
few,TRBD2,TRBV10-3,TRBJ2-7,TGTGCCATCACGGGGGGGGACGAGCAGTACTTC,CAITGGDEQYF